This TCR beta chain comes out of a study of blood T cell repertoires in COVID-19. Assay: immunoSEQ multiplex PCR; the TCRdb copy retains only in-frame clones and omits some. The data contain 35,000 to 45,000 clones, 81% of them singletons. Germline-derived CDR1 and CDR2 are SGHTA and FQGNSA. The V and J ends lost 4 bases and 4 bases, in that order; junction bases with no gene match: 1. The CDR3 loop spans 14 amino acids. The V gene is TRBV7-2, the J gene TRBJ1-5; TRBD1 matches 10 bases. This clonotype was obtained from a human donor in a cohort sampled during active or convalescent COVID-19. The donor label of this sample is uncertain. The source material was peripheral blood. The CDR3 region has the DNA TGTGCCAGCAGCTGGGGACAGGGGAATCAGCCCCAGCATTTT. Amino acids: CASSWGQGNQPQHF. The entire variable domain, with the rest obtained from reference TRBV7-2 and TRBJ1-5, is as follows: GAGVSQSPSNKVTEKGKDVELRCDPISGHTALYWYRQSLGQGLEFLIYFQGNSAPDKSGLPSDRFSAERTGGSVSTLTIQRTQQEDSAVYLCASSWGQGNQPQHFGDGTRLSIL.